These 32 T cell receptor beta chains were all obtained from the same sample, sequenced in a study of control samples from healthy donors and cancer patients. This table comes from immunoSEQ multiplex PCR, and its TCRdb copy is limited to in-frame clones, with some not included. The sample shows roughly 100,000 clones, 85% to 90% of them seen only once. Sequencing was carried out using PBMCs. The receptor set was obtained from a man aged 55 to 70 with lung cancer.

The genes are TRBV5-1 and TRBJ2-5; D call uncertain. The ends were cut back, 4 bases at V and 2 bases at J, with 12 bases in the middle. The length of the CDR3 is 14 residues. The germline CDR1 and CDR2 sequences are SGHRS and YFSETQ. The CDR3 loop reads CASSPPWEQETQYF. The CDR3 nucleotides are TGCGCCAGCAGCCCCCCCTGGGAACAAGAGACCCAGTACTTC.

This rearrangement joins TRBV12-3 or TRBV12-4 to TRBJ2-1, with D maybe TRBD1 (5 bases). CDR3 size: 13 residues. Trimming pared 5 bases from V and 2 bases from J, leaving 7 bases between. The CDR3 reads CASSKDTYNEQFF. CDR3 sequence (DNA): TGTGCCAGCAGTAAGGACACCTACAATGAGCAGTTCTTC.

As to this clone: The germline gene is not matched at one end of the junction; a read error may be the cause. At the DNA level, this CDR3 is encoded by other sequences in the same sample as well. V usage is TRBV13 and J usage is TRBJ1-1; weak D call: TRBD1 (6 bases). The length of the CDR3 is 15 residues. Germline-derived CDR1 and CDR2 are PRHDT and FYEKMQ (reference sequence). The DNA of the CDR3 is TGCGCCAGCAGCTTAGGGGGGACGGTGGGGACTGAAGCTTTCTTT. This gives the protein CASSLGGTVGTEAFF.

J is TRBJ1-1 and V is TRBV4-1; no definite D call. V gave up 0 bases and J gave up 1 base, with 15 bases separating them. This CDR3 comprises 17 residues. Germline CDR1 is MGHRA and CDR2 is YSYEKL. The CDR3 DNA reads as TGCGCCAGCAGCCAAGATAGTCCGGTTTTAGCGAACACTGAAGCTTTCTTT. Its translation is CASSQDSPVLANTEAFF.

The CDR3 is CASSYGLAGGNTGELFF. The CDR3 region has the DNA TGTGCCAGCAGTTATGGACTAGCGGGGGGTAACACCGGGGAGCTGTTTTTT. The J gene is TRBJ2-2, the V gene TRBV5-4; 14 bases are shared with TRBD2. The ends lost 5 bases at V and 2 bases at J; junction bases unmatched: 5. The CDR3 is 17 residues long. Germline CDR1 and CDR2: SGHNT and YYREEE (reference sequence).

The V gene is TRBV7-8, the J gene TRBJ2-1; D possibly matches TRBD1 or TRBD2 (5 bases each). The CDR3 contains 14 residues. Trimming left V 8 bases short and J 1 base short, with 12 bases between. Germline values: CDR1 SGHVS, CDR2 FQNEAQ. CDR3 loop: CASLMGDSYNEQFF. The CDR3 nucleotides read TGTGCCAGCCTCATGGGGGATTCCTACAATGAGCAGTTCTTC.

This clone was counted a few times. This chain connects TRBV5-1 to TRBJ1-5, with D unresolved. Germline values: CDR1 SGHRS, CDR2 YFSETQ. This CDR3 is built from 13 residues. V lost 0 bases and J 7 bases, leaving 8 bases between the germline ends. CDR3 region: CASSLAPSQPQHF. CDR3 sequence (DNA): TGCGCCAGCAGCTTGGCGCCGTCCCAGCCCCAGCATTTT.

This chain links TRBV7-2 with TRBJ1-5; D remains ambiguous. V lost 7 bases and J lost 0, with 10 bases in between. Per germline, CDR1 SGHTA and CDR2 FQGNSA. The CDR3 has 14 residues. The CDR3 DNA is TGTGCCAGCACCACGGACTATAGCAATCAGCCCCAGCATTTT. It codes for CASTTDYSNQPQHF.

V usage is TRBV5-4 and J usage is TRBJ2-1; maybe TRBD1 (6 bases). V dropped 2 bases and J dropped 6 bases, with 9 bases sitting between them. In germline, CDR1 is SGHNT, CDR2 YYREEE (reference sequence). The CDR3 totals 13 residues. The CDR3 nucleotides read TGTGCCAGCAGCTTTGGGGGCCGCAATGAGCAGTTCTTC. This encodes CASSFGGRNEQFF.

The chain has TRBV25-1 and TRBJ2-2; D tentatively fits TRBD1 or TRBD2 (6 bases each). This CDR3 is built from 15 residues. V was trimmed by 5 bases and J by 0 bases, leaving 10 bases between them. The germline CDR1 and CDR2 sequences are MGHDK and SYGVNS. The CDR3 loop reads CASSRGATNTGELFF. The CDR3 region has the DNA TGTGCCAGCAGTAGGGGGGCTACGAACACCGGGGAGCTGTTTTTT. Supplemented by reference TRBV25-1 and TRBJ2-2, the full variable domain reads EADIYQTPRYLVIGTGKKITLECSQTMGHDKMYWYQQDPGMELHLIHYSYGVNSTEKGDLSSESTVSRIRTEHFPLTLESARPSHTSQYLCASSRGATNTGELFFGEGSRLTVL.

V and J are TRBV4-1 and TRBJ1-2; perhaps TRBD1 as D (5 bases). V was trimmed by 0 bases and J by 6 bases, leaving 14 bases between them. Germline loops: CDR1 MGHRA, CDR2 YSYEKL. The CDR3 is 15 amino acids. CDR3 sequence: CASSQEGPKPDGYTF. The CDR3 nucleotides read TGCGCCAGCAGCCAAGAGGGACCAAAACCGGATGGCTACACCTTC.

The chain uses TRBV24-1 and TRBJ2-2; D gene ambiguous. V was cut by 6 bases and J by 5 bases, with 12 bases left in between. The CDR3 spans 14 residues. Per the germline V gene, CDR1 is KGHDR and CDR2 is SFDVKD. The DNA for the CDR3 is TGTGCCACCAGTTCTCGATTCGGAACCGGGGAGCTGTTTTTT. Translation gives CATSSRFGTGELFF.

The chain joins TRBV19 to TRBJ1-5; D remains ambiguous. V dropped 7 bases and J dropped 2 bases, with 15 bases sitting between them. Germline CDR1 reads LNHDA; CDR2 reads SQIVND (reference sequence). This CDR3 has 15 amino acids. DNA of the CDR3: TGTGCCAGTACTCTCCTTACGAGTGGCAATCAGCCCCAGCATTTT. Its protein product is CASTLLTSGNQPQHF.

The genes are TRBV5-8 and TRBJ1-3; D might be TRBD1 (5 bases). This CDR3 spans 14 amino acids. Germline V CDR1 and CDR2: SGHTS, YDEGEE. The V gene lost 3 bases and the J gene lost 8 bases, with 15 bases spanning the gap. The CDR3 DNA reads as TGTGCCAGCAGCTCGTCGGTACGGGGGGACACCATATATTTT. It specifies CASSSSVRGDTIYF.

This clone was seen a few times. The chain links TRBV2 to TRBJ1-4; D is ambiguous. Germline V CDR1 and CDR2: SNHLY, FYNNEI. V gave up 5 bases and J gave up 4 bases, with 5 bases separating them. The CDR3 is 12 residues long. The CDR3 DNA is TGTGCCAGCAGTCAAGATAATGAAAAACTGTTTTTT. Its protein product is CASSQDNEKLFF. Together with reference TRBV2 and TRBJ1-4, the CDR3 gives the full variable domain: EPEVTQTPSHQVTQMGQEVILRCVPISNHLYFYWYRQILGQKVEFLVSFYNNEISEKSEIFDDQFSVERPDGSNFTLKIRSTKLEDSAMYFCASSQDNEKLFFGSGTQLSVL.

The V gene is TRBV5-1, the J gene TRBJ2-2, with 10 positions matching TRBD2. The germline gives CDR1 SGHRS, CDR2 YFSETQ. The J segment lost 4 bases and the V segment lost 2 bases, leaving 11 bases of the junction unmatched. This CDR3 comprises 18 residues. DNA of the CDR3: TGCGCCAGCAGCTTCACTTCTCCTACTAGCGGGGTCACCGGGGAGCTGTTTTTT. This encodes CASSFTSPTSGVTGELFF.

The chain links TRBV24-1 to TRBJ2-3; 7 bases are a match to TRBD1. V lost 7 bases, J lost 5 bases, and 5 bases stayed unmatched. The CDR3 has 13 residues. CDR1 and CDR2 from the germline V gene are KGHDR and SFDVKD. The CDR3 DNA is TGTGCCACCAGGAAGGGGGCGGAAGATACGCAGTATTTT. Protein product: CATRKGAEDTQYF.

The rearrangement links TRBV6-1 to TRBJ1-5, with a tentative D call TRBD1 (5 bases). The CDR3 covers 15 residues. Germline-derived CDR1 and CDR2 are MNHNS and SASEGT. Trimming shortened V by 1 base and J by 4 bases, and 11 bases separated the two germline ends. For the CDR3, the DNA is TGTGCCAGCAGTGAAGTGAGGGGCTGGAATCAGCCCCAGCATTTT. As protein: CASSEVRGWNQPQHF.

This chain joins TRBV15 and TRBJ2-1; D is perhaps TRBD2 (6 bases). V lost 3 bases and J lost 5, with 8 bases in between. Germline V gene sequence: CDR1 LNHNV, CDR2 YYDKDF (reference sequence). The CDR3 covers 13 residues. The CDR3 loop is CATSRGTDNEQFF. CDR3 DNA sequence: TGTGCCACCAGCAGGGGGACTGACAATGAGCAGTTCTTC.

The J gene is TRBJ1-1, the V gene TRBV6-6; TRBD1 matches 10 bases. From germline, CDR1 is MNHNY and CDR2 SVGAGI (reference sequence). Unmatched junction bases numbered 7, after V lost 5 bases and J lost 4 bases. There are 15 residues in the CDR3. DNA for the CDR3: TGTGCCAGCAGTGACATGGACAGGGGGGTCACTGAAGCTTTCTTT. Translating it yields CASSDMDRGVTEAFF.

Concerning this clone itself: The sample has other DNA sequences that encode this CDR3 too. V and J are TRBV5-1 and TRBJ2-1; unclear D gene. There are 13 residues in the CDR3. Trimming shortened V by 2 bases and J by 6 bases, and 9 bases separated the two germline ends. CDR1 and CDR2 from the germline V gene are SGHRS and YFSETQ. The CDR3 DNA sequence: TGCGCCAGCAGCTTTTATGGAGTCAATGAGCAGTTCTTC. This encodes CASSFYGVNEQFF.

This clone has a single count. The chain employs TRBV3-1 (or the pseudogene TRBV3-2) and TRBJ1-2, with D maybe TRBD1 (5 bases). This CDR3 is built from 16 residues. Trimming took off 5 bases at V and 4 bases at J, with 20 bases between the two ends. CDR1 LGHDT and CDR2 YNNKEL come from the germline V gene (reference sequence). The CDR3 region has the DNA TGTGCCAGCAGCGACCCGTTGGGCCCCACAGGCTATGGCTACACCTTC. Translating gives CASSDPLGPTGYGYTF.

The V gene is TRBV14, the J gene TRBJ1-1; 11 nucleotides align to TRBD1. The CDR3 loop spans 17 amino acids. Germline CDR1 is SGHDN and CDR2 is FVKESK. J gave up 3 bases and V 1 base, and 7 bases lay outside the gene matches. CDR3 nucleotide sequence: TGTGCCAGCAGCCAAGGCAGGACAGGGGGCAGGTACACTGAAGCTTTCTTT. As protein: CASSQGRTGGRYTEAFF.

DNA for the CDR3: TGTGCCTGGAGTCGGACAGGTGAAGCTTTCTTT. Residues: CAWSRTGEAFF. This chain connects TRBV30 to TRBJ1-1; 7 positions agree with TRBD1. The CDR3 is made up of 11 amino acids. The V gene end was trimmed by 2 bases and the J gene end by 7 bases; junction bases not matched to a gene: 1. Germline CDR1 and CDR2: GTSNPN and SVGIG (reference sequence). Supplemented by reference TRBV30 and TRBJ1-1, the full variable domain reads SQTIHQWPATLVQPVGSPLSLECTVEGTSNPNLYWYRQAAGRGLQLLFYSVGIGQISSEVPQNLSASRPQDRQFILSSKKLLLSDSGFYLCAWSRTGEAFFGQGTRLTVV.

The chain joins TRBV3-1 (or the pseudogene TRBV3-2) to TRBJ1-6; possible D gene TRBD1, 5 bases. The CDR3 length is 16 residues. From germline, CDR1 is LGHDT and CDR2 YNNKEL (reference sequence). The ends were cut back, 1 base at V and 3 bases at J, with 10 bases in the middle. CDR3 sequence: CASSQVGGNYNSPLHF. CDR3 sequence (DNA): TGTGCCAGCAGCCAAGTGGGGGGAAACTATAATTCACCCCTCCACTTT.

The chain carries TRBV24-1 and TRBJ1-1; tentatively, D is TRBD1 (6 bases). This CDR3 has 16 amino acids. From germline, CDR1 is KGHDR and CDR2 SFDVKD. V lost 6 bases and J 1 base, leaving 17 bases between the germline ends. The CDR3 region has the DNA TGTGCCACCAGTTGGACGGGGGGCCCGGGGAACACTGAAGCTTTCTTT. Its protein product is CATSWTGGPGNTEAFF.

This chain joins TRBV5-5 and TRBJ2-5, with 7 bases matching TRBD1. The CDR3 has 14 residues. V lost 4 bases, J lost 5 bases, and 8 bases stayed unmatched. The germline V gene encodes CDR1 SGHKS and CDR2 YYEKEE (reference sequence). CDR3 nucleotides: TGTGCCAGCAGCCAAAAGACAGGGAGCGAGACCCAGTACTTC. Its protein is CASSQKTGSETQYF.

This chain joins TRBV7-7 and TRBJ2-3, with D possibly being TRBD1 (7 bases). V was cut by 4 bases and J by 3 bases, with 14 bases left in between. The CDR3 has 15 amino acids. The germline V gene encodes CDR1 SSHAT and CDR2 FNYEAQ (reference sequence). CDR3 bases: TGTGCCAGCAGCTCGGCGGGACAGCCAACAGATACGCAGTATTTT. Protein: CASSSAGQPTDTQYF. Drawing the rest from reference TRBV7-7 and TRBJ2-3, the complete variable domain is GAGVSQSPRYKVTKRGQDVTLRCDPISSHATLYWYQQALGQGPEFLTYFNYEAQPDKSGLPSDRFSAERPEGSISTLTIQRTEQRDSAMYRCASSSAGQPTDTQYFGPGTRLTVL.

The chain is built from TRBV12-5 and TRBJ2-2; D is perhaps TRBD1 or TRBD2 (5 bases each). V lost 0 bases to trimming and J lost 0 bases, with 11 bases between them. Germline V gene data show CDR1 as LGHNT and CDR2 as FRNRAP. CDR3 length: 17 residues. This CDR3 is CASGLVLVGANTGELFF. The CDR3 DNA reads as TGTGCTAGTGGTTTGGTACTAGTGGGGGCGAACACCGGGGAGCTGTTTTTT.

This clone is a singleton in its sample. This rearrangement joins TRBV15 to TRBJ1-4; D is possibly TRBD1 (6 bases). V was clipped by 0 bases and J by 8 bases, with 13 bases between them. This CDR3 comprises 15 residues. In germline, CDR1 is LNHNV, CDR2 YYDKDF (reference sequence). CDR3 sequence reads: CATSRDRGGAEKLFF. The CDR3 coding sequence is TGTGCCACCAGCAGAGATCGGGGGGGCGCCGAAAAACTGTTTTTT.

The rearrangement uses TRBV30 and TRBJ1-1, with D unresolved. V lost 5 bases and J lost 0, with 10 bases in between. The germline gives CDR1 GTSNPN, CDR2 SVGIG (reference sequence). The CDR3 loop spans 13 amino acids. CDR3 protein: CAWGEQLNTEAFF. The CDR3 nucleotides are TGTGCCTGGGGAGAACAGTTGAACACTGAAGCTTTCTTT.

CDR3 DNA: TGTGCCTGGGGATATCTGGGGAATCAGCCCCAGCATTTT. Its translation is CAWGYLGNQPQHF. V usage is TRBV30 and J usage is TRBJ1-5; D is unclear. The CDR3 has 13 residues. V shed 5 bases and J shed 4 bases, with 12 bases lying between them. The germline gives CDR1 GTSNPN, CDR2 SVGIG (reference sequence).